This T cell receptor (beta chain) was captured by sequencing in a study of blood T cells in healthy people across ages. Then a second PCR, running about 6 to 12 cycles, was carried out with a sample-barcoded 5' primer and a J-beta primer mix. Each CDR3 protein gets one entry after TCRdb re-called the 5' RACE reads with MiXCR. The table records 500,000 to 600,000 distinct CDR3 sequences, 25% to 30% of them present only once. There are 15 residues in the CDR3. V was shortened by 4 bases and J by 3 bases, with 15 bases between the two germline ends. Germline lookup yields CDR1 LGHNA and CDR2 YSLEER. This clonotype was counted only a few times.

The V and J genes are TRBV4-3 and TRBJ1-2, with unresolved D. The origin of this receptor is a woman aged 70-85 years in good health. Input material: blood. The CDR3 sequence: CASSPLKGNYYGYTF. DNA of the CDR3: TGCGCCAGCAGCCCCCTGAAGGGAAACTACTATGGCTACACCTTC.